The sequence of this TCR beta chain was determined in a study of blood T cell repertoires in COVID-19. Whole-study context: Sites across the United States, Italy and Spain contributed samples from acute and convalescent COVID-19. From T cells, B-cell-depleted T cells, or PBMCs came the material, which was cDNA or gDNA.

Original analysis: Scientists estimated how many nucleated cells there were by amplifying reference gene primers. Measured with immunoSEQ multiplex PCR; TCRdb has only the in-frame clones, and not every one. D and trimming were read from the DNA, whereas the V and J calls and clone size are those reported in that table. The data contain about 200,000 clones, more than 75% of them singletons. The V end was cut by 3 bases, the J end by 0 bases, with 6 bases between. CDR1 is KGHSH, CDR2 LQKENI, per germline. The CDR3 is 14 residues long. This clonotype originated in a man aged 40-49 years with active or convalescent COVID-19. The chain is built from TRBV18 and TRBJ1-3; TRBD1 is a possible D gene (5 bases). Sequencing was done on a sample of peripheral blood. CDR3 nucleotide sequence: TGTGCCAGCTCACCGGACAACTCTGGAAACACCATATATTTT. Protein product: CASSPDNSGNTIYF.